Detailed here is one T cell receptor (beta chain). The antigen this receptor binds is unknown. Base qualities are missing; no much larger clone stands one base away. This specimen comes from a study of shared clonotypes between healthy human individuals (TCRdb year 2020). About the full investigation: A few men and a couple of women, aged 18 to 49 years, made up the cohort. Per donor, three plates each were used for CD4 naive and CD4 memory, two for CD8 naive, and one for CD8 memory. The study deeply sequenced blood TCR repertoires of about five healthy adults to estimate repertoire size and the extent of clonotype sharing between individuals. Libraries were prepared and TCR repertoires were sequenced by different laboratories using diverse techniques, in order to increase sequencing depth and limit assay-specific biases. Leukapheresis yielded between about 0.85 and 9.5 billion PBMCs per donor. Findings and caveats that apply to the study as a whole: Pairwise subsampling indicated that sequencing depth was expected to affect the degree of clonotype sharing among donors. Larger estimated clonotype richness was generally found for naive subsets than for memory subsets. The small number of donors limited the genetic and exposure-history diversity represented. Compared with non-shared clonotypes, the clonotypes found in all four sorted-subset donors had higher generation probabilities. When four donors were compared, the shared fraction of clonotypes was roughly 4.8% for naive CD4, 3.5% to 4% for naive CD8, 2.3% for memory CD4, and 0.4% for memory CD8. Only blood was sampled, and tissue TCR repertoires likely differ from those in blood. Even with the large sequencing depth, rarefaction of the sorted-subset datasets indicated that sequencing was incomplete.

TCR CDR3 regions were amplified from genomic DNA by multiplex PCR using the deep immunoSEQ assay. For each cell subset, the extracted genomic DNA was distributed evenly across all wells of several immunoSEQ 96-well plates, and each plate served as one replicate. For sorted subsets, each replicate PCR was loaded with 200 ng genomic DNA, equivalent to about 33,000 T cell genomes. The purified libraries were quantified using a Qubit 3.0 fluorometer, sized with a Bioanalyzer 2100, and then quantified again using the KAPA Library Quantification kit. Every immunoSEQ 96-well plate was sequenced on a dedicated single-read 150-cycle Illumina NextSeq 550 flow cell. As for the authors' bioinformatics: Because the immunoSEQ output included only junctional sequences and no quality scores, the filtering could not be the same as the filtering used for full-length reads. Sequences were annotated with PyIR, a Python wrapper for IgBLAST v1.9, and V/J genes and CDR3 were assigned using IMGT germline references. Reads were removed for weak V/J assignments (E-value above 1e-6), missing CDR3, stop codons, out-of-frame junctions, or ambiguous translated residues. V3J clonotypes were defined as sequences sharing an identical inferred V gene, J gene, and CDR3 amino acid sequence. Percentage overlap between repertoires was computed as shared unique clonotypes divided by the size of the smaller repertoire. Richness of each repertoire was evaluated using RTK rarefaction, the Chao1 estimator, and Recon v2.1 estimates of unobserved clonotypes. Generation probabilities for all TCRbeta clonotypes obtained by the gDNA method from several donors were computed using OLGA. What TCRdb holds here is the immuneACCESS table cut down to in-frame rearrangements. Part of the clones is not present; checked against another copy, under half of the missing clones reflect an unresolved V gene, and the others are unexplained. For V, J and clone size, that table is used; D and trimming come from the DNA. In all, the sample holds 2 million to 2.5 million clones, and roughly 92% of those were seen once. Together, the top ten hold more than 0.35% of the sample.

The germline V gene encodes CDR1 MDHEN and CDR2 SYDVKM. The V end loses 5 bases and the J end loses 0 bases, and a stretch of 23 bases separates them. The CDR3 measures 19 amino acids from cysteine to phenylalanine. Only the CDR3 region is kept as DNA, spanning 57 bases read in frame from base 1. The donors were healthy, HIV-negative adults who had no recently reported acute infections or vaccinations. Every donor was a Caucasian adult residing in Nashville, Tennessee, USA. CD4+ T cells were enriched by magnetic negative selection, after which naive cells were positively selected on CD45RA and the negative fraction was taken as the memory subset. Blood was obtained by leukapheresis, after which PBMCs were separated by Ficoll-Histopaque density gradient centrifugation and cryopreserved in liquid nitrogen vapor phase. Analytical flow cytometry was used to check the purity and quantity of every magnetically sorted T cell population. Genomic DNA was isolated from each sorted fraction and quantified by UV absorbance on a Nanodrop 2000c.

The chain links TRBV28 with TRBJ2-1; D gene: possibly TRBD2, on 5 matching bases. The receptor's source is a man between 18 and 29 years old in good health. Some clones in this sample may be carry-over from other donors' samples. Sequenced material: naive CD4+ T cells from PBMCs. In the paper's terms, the cell subset or site label means: CD45RA+ positively selected. The nucleotides read TGTGCCAGCAGTATTATAGCCCCTCCGCGGAGGAGCTCCTACAATGAGCAGTTCTTC. The resulting protein is CASSIIAPPRRSSYNEQFF.